These 16 T cell receptor beta chains were all obtained from the same sample, sequenced in a study of blood T cell repertoires in COVID-19 (dated by TCRdb to about 2020). The receptor library was made with the immunoSEQ multiplex PCR assay. As stored in TCRdb, this immuneACCESS dataset retains in-frame rearrangements with V and J assigned. A fraction of the clones does not appear; measured against another copy, unresolved V genes explain less than half of the discrepancy, and the remainder lacks a known reason. The sample table records 95,000 to 110,000 clones; 85% to 90% of these occur just once. The ten biggest clones cover 5.1% of the sample. The sample was peripheral blood. The source of these receptors is a human donor in a cohort sampled during active COVID-19.

This clone was counted only a few times. This chain joins TRBV7-9 and TRBJ1-2; D gene uncertain. The CDR3 runs to 11 residues. In germline, CDR1 is SEHNR, CDR2 FQNEAQ (reference sequence). V was cut by 6 bases and J by 5 bases, with 7 bases left in between. DNA of the CDR3: TGTGCCAGCAGTCGCGGGTATGGCTACACCTTC. Protein sequence: CASSRGYGYTF. The full variable domain, rest sourced from reference TRBV7-9 and TRBJ1-2, is DTGVSQNPRHKITKRGQNVTFRCDPISEHNRLYWYRQTLGQGPEFLTYFQNEAQLEKSRLLSDRFSAERPKGSFSTLEIQRTEQGDSAMYLCASSRGYGYTFGSGTRLTVV.

The chain carries TRBV12-3 or TRBV12-4 and TRBJ2-7; D remains ambiguous. V lost 10 bases, J lost 2 bases, and 15 bases lay in between. The CDR3 is made up of 13 amino acids. The CDR3 sequence is CATSPSGPYEQYF. CDR3 nucleotide sequence: TGTGCCACCTCACCCTCGGGTCCCTACGAGCAGTACTTC.

The chain combines TRBV7-9 with TRBJ2-7; the D gene is possibly TRBD2 (5 bases). The CDR3 is 15 residues long. V shed 5 bases and J shed 4 bases, with 18 bases lying between them. Germline V lookup: CDR1 SEHNR, CDR2 FQNEAQ (reference sequence). This chain's CDR3 is CASSGSSGSAYEQYF. The CDR3 DNA reads as TGTGCCAGCAGCGGTTCTAGTGGGAGCGCTTACGAGCAGTACTTC.

This clone was seen once. V is TRBV5-6 and J is TRBJ2-7, with D possibly TRBD1 on 6 matching bases. Germline lookup yields CDR1 SGHDT and CDR2 YYEEEE. The germline V and J ends were trimmed by 4 bases and 2 bases, with 13 bases remaining between them. The CDR3 contains 14 residues. The CDR3 DNA is TGTGCCAGCAGCCCGATAGGGGGTACCTACGAGCAGTACTTC. This translates into CASSPIGGTYEQYF. The full variable domain, its missing parts supplied by reference TRBV5-6 and TRBJ2-7, is DAGVTQSPTHLIKTRGQQVTLRCSPKSGHDTVSWYQQALGQGPQFIFQYYEEEERQRGNFPDRFSGHQFPNYSSELNVNALLLGDSALYLCASSPIGGTYEQYFGPGTRLTVT.

The chain links TRBV18 to TRBJ2-3; D ambiguous. CDR1 and CDR2 (germline): KGHSH, LQKENI. The V and J ends lost 6 bases and 0 bases respectively, with 4 bases between them. The CDR3 runs 12 residues. CDR3: CASSSSTDTQYF. The CDR3 DNA reads as TGTGCCAGCTCGAGTAGCACAGATACGCAGTATTTT.

V gene TRBV12-3 or TRBV12-4 combines with J gene TRBJ2-2, with D maybe TRBD1 (6 bases). The CDR3 consists of 13 residues. The germline V and J ends were trimmed by 7 bases and 5 bases, with 11 bases remaining between them. The CDR3 coding sequence is TGTGCCAGCAATTTCCAGGGGACCGGGGAGCTGTTTTTT. Protein product: CASNFQGTGELFF.

Only one count was recorded for this clone. The chain recombines TRBV12-3 or TRBV12-4 with TRBJ1-3, with a tentative D call TRBD1 (5 bases). The length of the CDR3 is 12 residues. The V end was cut by 6 bases, the J end by 7 bases, with 10 bases between. CDR3 loop: CASSLRGNTIYF. The CDR3 nucleotides read TGTGCCAGCAGCCTCCGGGGGAACACCATATATTTT.

The V and J genes are TRBV5-1 and TRBJ2-7, with 14 bases that match TRBD2. Germline lookup yields CDR1 SGHRS and CDR2 YFSETQ. V shed 0 bases and J 4 bases; nucleotides not matched to a gene: 0. This CDR3 region has 15 residues. CDR3 DNA sequence: TGCGCCAGCAGCTTGGGACTAGCGGGAGGGTACGAGCAGTACTTC. Translating it yields CASSLGLAGGYEQYF.

The rearrangement links TRBV27 to TRBJ2-1; a weak D match, TRBD2 (6 bases). Between the trimmed V and J ends, which lost 8 bases and 8 bases, there was a span of 19 bases. The germline V gene has CDR1 MNHEY and CDR2 SMNVEV (reference sequence). The CDR3 is made up of 14 amino acids. The CDR3 region has the DNA TGTGCCAGCTTCTCCGGGAGCCGGTTGGATGAGCAGTTCTTC. Translation: CASFSGSRLDEQFF.

The rearrangement uses TRBV7-9 and TRBJ1-2, with a tentative D call TRBD1 (5 bases). This CDR3 spans 14 amino acids. Germline CDR1 SEHNR, CDR2 FQNEAQ (reference sequence). Trimming shortened V by 5 bases and J by 6 bases, and 16 bases separated the two germline ends. The CDR3 nucleotides read TGTGCCAGCAGCATCTCAGGGTTTTCCGATGGCTACACCTTC. This translates into CASSISGFSDGYTF.

The chain recombines TRBV19 with TRBJ2-1; D gene ambiguous. Trimming pared 5 bases from V and 1 base from J, leaving 9 bases between. Germline V CDR1 and CDR2: LNHDA, SQIVND (reference sequence). The CDR3 sequence is 14 residues long. CDR3 DNA: TGTGCCAGTAGTCCTACGGTATCCTACAATGAGCAGTTCTTC. This translates into CASSPTVSYNEQFF.

The CDR3 reads CASSVEGAPSDTQYF. The CDR3 DNA sequence: TGTGCCAGCAGCGTAGAAGGGGCCCCCTCGGATACGCAGTATTTT. The chain couples TRBV9 to TRBJ2-3; TRBD1 is a possible D gene (5 bases). The V and J ends lost 0 bases and 6 bases respectively, with 14 bases between them. Germline V lookup: CDR1 SGDLS, CDR2 YYNGEE. The CDR3 has 15 amino acids.

This CDR3 is CASSPSNEDEQYF. The CDR3 DNA is TGTGCCAGCTCACCAAGTAATGAGGACGAGCAGTACTTC. The V gene is TRBV18, the J gene TRBJ2-7, with D uncertain. The CDR3 has 13 residues. In germline, CDR1 is KGHSH, CDR2 LQKENI. Trimming stripped 2 bases from V and 5 bases from J, with 10 bases between.

The V and J genes are TRBV7-6 and TRBJ1-5; D ambiguous. The CDR3 has 13 amino acids. Germline assignment: CDR1 SGHVS and CDR2 FNYEAQ. The V end lost 5 bases, the J end lost 5 bases, and 10 bases lay between the germline ends. This chain's CDR3 is CASSLWEDQPQHF. Written as DNA, the CDR3 is TGTGCCAGCAGCCTCTGGGAGGATCAGCCCCAGCATTTT.

This sequence joins TRBV19 and TRBJ2-7; the D gene is possibly TRBD1 (6 bases). V lost 10 bases to trimming and J lost 1 base, with 11 bases between them. In germline, CDR1 is LNHDA, CDR2 SQIVND (reference sequence). The CDR3 totals 12 residues. The CDR3 nucleotides are TGTGCCACCAGAGGGACATCCTACGAGCAGTACTTC. It specifies CATRGTSYEQYF. Drawing the rest from reference TRBV19 and TRBJ2-7, the complete variable domain is DGGITQSPKYLFRKEGQNVTLSCEQNLNHDAMYWYRQDPGQGLRLIYYSQIVNDFQKGDIAEGYSVSREKKESFPLTVTSAQKNPTAFYLCATRGTSYEQYFGPGTRLTVT.

This sequence joins TRBV6-4 and TRBJ2-1; the D gene is possibly TRBD1 (6 bases). Germline CDR1 is MRHNA and CDR2 is SNTAGT. V lost 4 bases, J lost 2 bases, and 9 bases lay in between. The CDR3 is 14 residues long. Written as DNA, the CDR3 is TGTGCCAGCAGTGGACAGGTTACCTACAATGAGCAGTTCTTC. Amino acid sequence: CASSGQVTYNEQFF.